The 10 T cell receptor beta chains listed next were all sequenced from one sample in a study of patients and donors after allogeneic stem cell transplantation. TCRdb analysed the RT-PCR reads with MiXCR anew, one entry per CDR3 protein. The table includes about a million distinct CDR3 sequences, about a sixth detected once. The specimen was blood, either unsorted or a sorted T cell fraction (not recorded which). The origin of the receptors is a human donor who was either an allogeneic HSCT recipient or a stem cell or donor lymphocyte infusion donor (not recorded which). It is not recorded whose cells these are; they may come from a transplant donor.

In this sample, this clonotype turned up many times. The chain links TRBV12-3 or TRBV12-4 to TRBJ2-7; D unresolved. This CDR3 comprises 13 residues. The germline V and J ends were trimmed by 9 bases and 4 bases, with 16 bases remaining between them. CDR3 sequence reads: CASSYGPTYEQYF. CDR3 DNA sequence: TGTGCCAGTTCCTACGGGCCCACTTACGAGCAGTACTTC.

The table lists this clonotype with many counts. The gene calls are TRBV12-3 or TRBV12-4 and TRBJ2-7; D gene unclear. The CDR3 totals 12 residues. V was shortened by 3 bases and J by 3 bases, with 6 bases between the two germline ends. CDR3 in amino acids: CASSFAGYEQYF. CDR3 in DNA: TGTGCCAGCAGTTTCGCCGGCTACGAGCAGTACTTC.

This clonotype was detected ten times or more. The chain has TRBV18 and TRBJ2-5; D could derive from TRBD1 or TRBD2 (5 bases each). V lost 2 bases, J lost 6 bases, and 7 bases lay in between. CDR3 size: 12 residues. From germline, CDR1 is KGHSH and CDR2 LQKENI. The CDR3 DNA follows: TGTGCCAGCTCACCAAGGGGACAGACCCAGTACTTC. As protein: CASSPRGQTQYF.

This chain joins TRBV18 and TRBJ2-3; D unclear. Trimming stripped 3 bases from V and 7 bases from J, with 11 bases between. Germline CDR1 and CDR2: KGHSH and LQKENI. The CDR3 is made up of 13 amino acids. CDR3 in DNA: TGTGCCAGCTCACCGCAAAAAGAGAATACGCAGTATTTT. It codes for CASSPQKENTQYF.

This clonotype has just a few counts. The chain carries TRBV12-3 or TRBV12-4 and TRBJ2-3; 14 positions agree with TRBD2. V lost 4 bases, J lost 2 bases, and 5 bases stayed unmatched. The CDR3 sequence is 17 residues long. The CDR3 protein is CASSYGTSGSITDTQYF. The CDR3 nucleotides are TGTGCCAGCAGTTACGGGACTAGCGGGAGTATCACAGATACGCAGTATTTT.

In this sample, this clonotype turned up a few times. The J gene is TRBJ2-3, the V gene TRBV3-1; no clear D. There are 13 residues in the CDR3. Trimming stripped 7 bases from V and 0 bases from J, with 8 bases between. Germline values: CDR1 LGHDT, CDR2 YNNKEL (reference sequence). Written as DNA, the CDR3 is TGTGCCAGCATGAACGGGAGCACAGATACGCAGTATTTT. Translated: CASMNGSTDTQYF.

This clonotype was observed many times. This chain connects TRBV12-3 or TRBV12-4 to TRBJ2-2, with D perhaps matching TRBD1 or TRBD2 (5 bases each). This CDR3 is 18 amino acids long. V was clipped by 6 bases and J by 0 bases, with 20 bases between them. CDR3: CASSPLSVGPANTGELFF. The CDR3 coding sequence is TGTGCCAGCAGCCCCCTTTCCGTGGGACCCGCGAACACCGGGGAGCTGTTTTTT.

This chain uses TRBV20-1 with TRBJ2-3, with D unclear. Trimming stripped 6 bases from V and 1 base from J, with 20 bases between. The CDR3 contains 16 residues. The germline V gene encodes CDR1 DFQATT and CDR2 SNEGSKA (reference sequence). The CDR3, as DNA: TGCAGTGCCTCAACCCCCTTGGACGGACGCACAGATACGCAGTATTTT. The encoded protein is CSASTPLDGRTDTQYF.

This clonotype occurred a few times. This chain joins TRBV10-3 and TRBJ1-3; 7 bases map to TRBD1. Trimming removed 4 bases from V and 0 bases from J; junction bases left unmatched: 15. The CDR3 is 19 residues long. Germline V gene data show CDR1 as ENHRY and CDR2 as SYGVKD. The CDR3: CAISATMGQITLSGNTIYF. DNA for the CDR3: TGTGCCATCAGTGCGACCATGGGACAGATTACACTCTCTGGAAACACCATATATTTT.

This clonotype was detected many times. The chain uses TRBV3-1 and TRBJ2-5; D call uncertain. The length of the CDR3 is 11 residues. CDR1 LGHDT and CDR2 YNNKEL come from the germline V gene (reference sequence). With 5 bases removed from V and 7 bases from J, the gap between germline ends came to 8 bases. DNA of the CDR3: TGTGCCAGCAGCGACTCCGGGACCCAGTACTTC. Amino acids: CASSDSGTQYF.